One T cell receptor (beta chain) is described in this entry. The antigen remains undetermined. The entry originates in a study of cytomegalovirus exposure and HLA in healthy donors. About the study: Some 91 million unique TCRs from HLA-typed donors were held in an early release of data.

Whole-study findings and limits: Because they were indistinguishable, some V segments, including TRBV6-2 and TRBV6-3, were excluded. Cytomegalovirus association was assigned to more than 150 TCR beta chains.

Though nominally healthy at sampling, donors likely had unrecorded immune exposures. The PCR had 60 Vbeta and 13 Jbeta primers. This table comes from immunoSEQ multiplex PCR, and its TCRdb copy is limited to in-frame clones, with some not included. The data show about 160,000 clones, with roughly 80% seen just once and around 2.3% held by the top ten. Between the trimmed V and J ends, which lost 8 bases and 4 bases, there was a span of 20 bases. This CDR3 is built from 15 residues. The germline V gene has CDR1 LNHDA and CDR2 SQIVND (reference sequence). The chain carries TRBV19 and TRBJ2-5; weak D call: TRBD1 (6 bases). Sequences were obtained from PBMCs. The source of this sequence is a man aged 45-65 years in good health and CMV-seropositive. The CDR3 protein is CASSRLTGTTETQYF. DNA of the CDR3: TGTGCCAGTTCTAGGCTTACAGGGACGACAGAGACCCAGTACTTC.